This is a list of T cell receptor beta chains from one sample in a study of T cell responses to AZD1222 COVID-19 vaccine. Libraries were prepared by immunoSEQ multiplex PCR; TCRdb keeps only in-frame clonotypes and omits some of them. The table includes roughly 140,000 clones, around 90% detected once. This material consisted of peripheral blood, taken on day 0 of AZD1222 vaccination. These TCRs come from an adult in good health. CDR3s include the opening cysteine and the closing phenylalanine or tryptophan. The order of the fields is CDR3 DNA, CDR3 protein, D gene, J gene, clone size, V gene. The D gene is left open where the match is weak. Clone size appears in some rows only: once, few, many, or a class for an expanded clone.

TGTGCCAGCTCACCACAGGATTTCGGCGAGCAGTACTTC | CASSPQDFGEQYF | . | TRBJ2-7 | . | TRBV18
TGTGCCAGCAGGGGGGCGGGAGGAGCGTCTGATTCACCCCTCCACTTT | CASRGAGGASDSPLHF | . | TRBJ1-6 | . | TRBV2
TGTGCCAGCAGCTTAGGGACAGGGCTGGAGACCCAGTACTTC | CASSLGTGLETQYF | TRBD1 | TRBJ2-5 | . | TRBV11-1
TGTGCCAGCAGCTTAGGGAGGGGTCGAAGCGGGAGTGGGGCCTACGAGCAGTACTTC | CASSLGRGRSGSGAYEQYF | TRBD2 | TRBJ2-7 | . | TRBV7-8
TGTGCCAGCAGCTTAGCGGTAGGGCCCGCAACTAATGAAAAACTGTTTTTT | CASSLAVGPATNEKLFF | . | TRBJ1-4 | . | TRBV7-8
TGTGCCAGCAGGGGCCCCGGGGGAGACTTGGCTGAAGCTTTCTTT | CASRGPGGDLAEAFF | . | TRBJ1-1 | . | TRBV6-6
TGTGCCACCAGTGATCAGTCCCGGGACAGGGTCGATACGCAGTATTTT | CATSDQSRDRVDTQYF | TRBD1 | TRBJ2-3 | . | TRBV24-1
TGTGCCAGCAGCTTGGCCAGGGCGACTGAAGCTTTCTTT | CASSLARATEAFF | . | TRBJ1-1 | . | TRBV5-4
TGTGCCAGCAGTTCAACAGGGTTCAATCAGCCCCAGCATTTT | CASSSTGFNQPQHF | . | TRBJ1-5 | . | TRBV28
TGCGCCAGCAGCCCGCCCCTATATGCCCCTAAGCGGGGGAATGAGCAGTTCTTC | CASSPPLYAPKRGNEQFF | TRBD2 | TRBJ2-1 | . | TRBV5-1
TGTGCCAGCAGTACCGGACAGGGCCACTCTGGAAACACCATATATTTT | CASSTGQGHSGNTIYF | TRBD1 | TRBJ1-3 | . | TRBV2
TGTGCCAGCAGTTTCGGGGGACTAGGGCGCGATGAGCAGTTCTTC | CASSFGGLGRDEQFF | TRBD2 | TRBJ2-1 | . | TRBV28
TGTGCCAGCAGCCCCCCAGGGGGGGATTCCCACGAGCAGTACTTC | CASSPPGGDSHEQYF | . | TRBJ2-7 | . | TRBV14
TGTGCCAGCAACAGGGGAGGGAGTCGTAATTCACCCCTCCACTTT | CASNRGGSRNSPLHF | TRBD1 | TRBJ1-6 | once | TRBV28
TGCGCCAGCAGCCTAGGGTATGGCTACACCTTC | CASSLGYGYTF | . | TRBJ1-2 | . | TRBV5-1
TGTGCCAGCAGCTTAGCGCCCGGAGGGGGAAACTATGGCTACACCTTC | CASSLAPGGGNYGYTF | . | TRBJ1-2 | . | TRBV7-6
TGTGCCAGCAGCGGGGCAGACGGGGGCGAGCAGTACTTC | CASSGADGGEQYF | . | TRBJ2-7 | few | TRBV9
TGTGCCAGCAGTCAGGGGGCCGGCTATGGCTACACCTTC | CASSQGAGYGYTF | TRBD1 | TRBJ1-2 | . | TRBV6-5
TGTGCCAGCAGCCCCCAGGGCGGGAGATACAATGAGCAGTTCTTC | CASSPQGGRYNEQFF | TRBD2 | TRBJ2-1 | . | TRBV7-3
TGTGCCAGCAGCGAAAACAGGGGGCAGGGCACCGGGGAGCTGTTTTTT | CASSENRGQGTGELFF | TRBD1 | TRBJ2-2 | . | TRBV13
TGTGCCACCAGTGATTTGGCAGGGGATGGCTACACCTTC | CATSDLAGDGYTF | . | TRBJ1-2 | few | TRBV24-1
TGTGCCAGCAGGCCCGGGTCCAAAGGGAATGAGCAGTTCTTC | CASRPGSKGNEQFF | . | TRBJ2-1 | . | TRBV28
TGCGCCAGCAGCTTGGGGTACTCCCAAGAGACCCAGTACTTC | CASSLGYSQETQYF | . | TRBJ2-5 | . | TRBV5-1
TGTGCCAGCAGCGCGTTTATGGTTCAGTACTTC | CASSAFMVQYF | . | TRBJ2-4 | . | TRBV7-8
TGTGCCAGCAGCTTAGCAGGGGCGATTAATGAAAAACTGTTTTTT | CASSLAGAINEKLFF | . | TRBJ1-4 | . | TRBV7-2
TGTGCCAGCAGCTTGACACCGCCCCTTCTAGCGGGGGGGATGGGTTCCTACAATGAGCAGTTCTTC | CASSLTPPLLAGGMGSYNEQFF | TRBD2 | TRBJ2-1 | . | TRBV7-6
TGTGCCAGCAGCTTAGGGGACAGGAGGAACACCATATATTTT | CASSLGDRRNTIYF | TRBD1 | TRBJ1-3 | . | TRBV13
TGTGCCAGCAGTCATACTAGCGCCGGGGAGCTGTTTTTT | CASSHTSAGELFF | TRBD2 | TRBJ2-2 | . | TRBV12-3/TRBV12-4
TGTGCTAGTGGTTTGGTAGCGGCTAGCGGGAGGTTAGGTTCTACAGATACGCAGTATTTT | CASGLVAASGRLGSTDTQYF | TRBD2 | TRBJ2-3 | . | TRBV12-5
TGTGCCAGCAGCCCCAACCCCGGACAGCGCTACGAGCAGTACTTC | CASSPNPGQRYEQYF | . | TRBJ2-7 | . | TRBV4-2
TGTGCCACCAGTTCATGGACTAGCTCAGATACGCAGTATTTT | CATSSWTSSDTQYF | TRBD2 | TRBJ2-3 | . | TRBV27
TGTGCCAGCAGTCACCAAAAGTTCACAGGGAACTATGGCTACACCTTC | CASSHQKFTGNYGYTF | . | TRBJ1-2 | . | TRBV28
TGTGCCAGCAGTGAACAGGGATCTGGAAACACCATATATTTT | CASSEQGSGNTIYF | . | TRBJ1-3 | . | TRBV2
TGTGCCTGGAGTGTACCTCGAGGAGGGTCTATAAATGGGGCCAACGTCCTGACTTTC | CAWSVPRGGSINGANVLTF | . | TRBJ2-6 | . | TRBV30
TGTGCCAGCAGCTTAGTCGGCGCCAGCTCCTACGAGCAGTACTTC | CASSLVGASSYEQYF | . | TRBJ2-7 | once | TRBV7-9
TGTGCCAGCAGCTTAACGGGGGAGATTTACAATGAGCAGTTCTTC | CASSLTGEIYNEQFF | . | TRBJ2-1 | . | TRBV7-3
TGTGCCAGCAGCTTAGAGTGGCTGGGGGGAGAGAATGAGCAGTTCTTC | CASSLEWLGGENEQFF | . | TRBJ2-1 | . | TRBV11-2
TGTGCCAGCAGCCCGGATGGGACTAGCGGCTACAATGAGCAGTTCTTC | CASSPDGTSGYNEQFF | TRBD2 | TRBJ2-1 | . | TRBV4-2
TGTGCCAGCAGCTCACACCAGGGTTTGAACACTGAAGCTTTCTTT | CASSSHQGLNTEAFF | . | TRBJ1-1 | . | TRBV7-2
TGTCGCCGGACCATACCAGGGGATCAGCCCCAGCATTTT | CRRTIPGDQPQHF | . | TRBJ1-5 | . | TRBV12-5
TGTGCCAGCAGAATCCTGGTAAGAAGCAATCAGCCCCAGCATTTT | CASRILVRSNQPQHF | . | TRBJ1-5 | . | TRBV6-5
TGTGCCAGCAGTTACGGACTACAGGGTACGGGTTCACCCCTCCACTTT | CASSYGLQGTGSPLHF | . | TRBJ1-6 | few | TRBV6-2/TRBV6-3
TGCGCCAGCAGCTCCCGGTGGCTAGCGGGAGTCCCCCAAGAGACCCAGTACTTC | CASSSRWLAGVPQETQYF | TRBD2 | TRBJ2-5 | . | TRBV5-1
TGTGCCAGCAAACCGGACAGGGTCATAAATGAGCAGTTCTTC | CASKPDRVINEQFF | TRBD1 | TRBJ2-1 | . | TRBV6-5
TGTGCCAGCAGCTTAGGAAGAGGAGATACGCAGTATTTT | CASSLGRGDTQYF | . | TRBJ2-3 | . | TRBV7-6
TGTGCCAGCAGTTTTGGAAGGTCCGAAAAACTGTTTTTT | CASSFGRSEKLFF | . | TRBJ1-4 | . | TRBV12-3/TRBV12-4